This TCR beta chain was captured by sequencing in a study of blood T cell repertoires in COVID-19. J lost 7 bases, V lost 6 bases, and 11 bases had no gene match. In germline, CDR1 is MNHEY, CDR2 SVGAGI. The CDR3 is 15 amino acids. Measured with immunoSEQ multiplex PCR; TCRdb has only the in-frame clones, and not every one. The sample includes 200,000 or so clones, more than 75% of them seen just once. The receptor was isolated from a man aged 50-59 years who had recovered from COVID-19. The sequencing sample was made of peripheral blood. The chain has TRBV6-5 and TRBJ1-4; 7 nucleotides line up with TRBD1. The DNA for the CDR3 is TGTGCCAGCAGCTACCAGACAGGGATGGGTGAAAAACTGTTTTTT. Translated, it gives CASSYQTGMGEKLFF.